These T cell receptor beta chains were read from a single sample in a study of CD8+CD57+ T cells in acquired aplastic anemia. TCRdb reprocessed the reads with MiXCR, giving one entry per CDR3 protein. This table holds 220,000 or so distinct CDR3 sequences, roughly two thirds found once. Sequencing was done on a sample of sorted CD4+, CD8+, or CD8+CD57+ T cells (not recorded which) from PBMCs. These receptor sequences come from a human donor with aplastic anemia. Both conserved end residues are part of each CDR3. The D gene is left open where the match is weak. Rows give clone size only sometimes, using once, few, many, or a class for an expanded clone.

CASSETGGRRPQHF TGTGCCAGCAGCGAGACAGGGGGCAGAAGGCCCCAGCATTTT TRBD1 TRBJ1-5 TRBV2 .
CASSGLLGTEAFF TGTGCCAGCAGTGGCCTCCTTGGCACTGAAGCTTTCTTT . TRBJ1-1 TRBV25-1 .
CASSLAGQGIAHEQYF TGTGCCAGCAGCTTAGCGGGGCAGGGAATTGCCCACGAGCAGTACTTC . TRBJ2-7 TRBV7-9 .
CASSLGPGLGGTGELFF TGTGCCAGCAGCTTAGGACCGGGACTAGGAGGCACCGGGGAGCTGTTTTTT TRBD2 TRBJ2-2 TRBV7-6 .
CASKAEYTEAFF TGTGCCAGCAAAGCGGAGTACACTGAAGCTTTCTTT . TRBJ1-1 TRBV2 few
CASSGGQRRYTEAFF TGTGCCAGCAGCGGCGGACAGAGAAGGTACACTGAAGCTTTCTTT . TRBJ1-1 TRBV7-9 few
CASSVRGDTDTQYF TGTGCCAGCAGCGTTAGGGGGGACACAGATACGCAGTATTTT . TRBJ2-3 TRBV9 .
CASSLGPGSTDTQYF TGTGCCAGCAGCTTAGGGCCAGGGAGCACAGATACGCAGTATTTT . TRBJ2-3 TRBV7-8 many
CASSLGERRFYGYTF TGTGCCAGCAGCTTGGGGGAGAGGCGATTCTATGGCTACACCTTC . TRBJ1-2 TRBV5-6 .
CASSLEGDSPLHF TGTGCCAGCAGCTTAGAGGGGGATTCACCCCTCCACTTT . TRBJ1-6 TRBV7-8 few
CASSVRSSGGSTDTQYF TGTGCCAGCAGTGTCCGTTCTAGCGGGGGGTCTACAGATACGCAGTATTTT TRBD2 TRBJ2-3 TRBV9 .
CASRLGLAKNIQYF TGTGCCAGCAGGTTGGGGTTAGCCAAAAACATTCAGTACTTC . TRBJ2-4 TRBV10-3 .
CSARAGHEQFF TGCAGTGCTAGAGCAGGTCATGAGCAGTTCTTC . TRBJ2-1 TRBV20-1 few
CASSFEGSNSPLHF TGCGCCAGCAGCTTTGAGGGAAGCAATTCACCCCTCCACTTT . TRBJ1-6 TRBV5-1 .
CASSLLLRHQETQYF TGTGCCAGCAGCTTGCTGCTCAGGCACCAAGAGACCCAGTACTTC . TRBJ2-5 TRBV5-6 .
CASGPQSPLGGVPNEQFF TGTGCCAGCGGGCCCCAAAGCCCTCTGGGCGGGGTGCCTAATGAGCAGTTCTTC . TRBJ2-1 TRBV3-1 .
CASSYGWVGTGVSPLHF TGTGCCAGCAGCTACGGGTGGGTAGGGACAGGAGTTTCACCCCTCCACTTT TRBD1 TRBJ1-6 TRBV7-2 .
CASSQDPVFMDAITEAFF TGTGCCAGCAGCCAAGATCCAGTTTTTATGGACGCGATCACTGAAGCTTTCTTT . TRBJ1-1 TRBV3-1 .
CASSNVSGDDGTQYF TGTGCCAGCAGCAACGTATCAGGGGACGATGGTACGCAGTATTTT . TRBJ2-3 TRBV7-3 .
CATSLGTGDNQPQHF TGTGCCACCAGTTTAGGGACAGGGGATAATCAGCCCCAGCATTTT TRBD1 TRBJ1-5 TRBV24-1 few
CASSLGQGGPLHF TGTGCCAGCAGCCTCGGACAGGGAGGACCCCTCCACTTT TRBD1 TRBJ1-6 TRBV7-9 .
CAISESRSTDTQYF TGTGCCATCAGTGAGTCTAGAAGCACAGATACGCAGTATTTT . TRBJ2-3 TRBV10-3 .